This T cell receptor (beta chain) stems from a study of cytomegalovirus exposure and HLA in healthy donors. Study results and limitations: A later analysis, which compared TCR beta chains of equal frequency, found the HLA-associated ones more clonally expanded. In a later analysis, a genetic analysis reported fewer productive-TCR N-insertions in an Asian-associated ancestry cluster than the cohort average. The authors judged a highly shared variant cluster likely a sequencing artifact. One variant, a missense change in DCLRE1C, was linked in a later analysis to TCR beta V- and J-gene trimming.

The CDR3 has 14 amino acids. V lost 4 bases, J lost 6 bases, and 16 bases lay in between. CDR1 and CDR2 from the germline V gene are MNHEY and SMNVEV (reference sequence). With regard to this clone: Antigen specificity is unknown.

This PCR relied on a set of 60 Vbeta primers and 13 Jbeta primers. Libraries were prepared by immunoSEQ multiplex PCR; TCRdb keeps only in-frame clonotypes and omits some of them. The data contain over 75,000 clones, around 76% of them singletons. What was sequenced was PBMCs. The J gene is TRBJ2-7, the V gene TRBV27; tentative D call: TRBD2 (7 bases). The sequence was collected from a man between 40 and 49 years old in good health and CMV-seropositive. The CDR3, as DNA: TGTGCCAGCAGTTACAGGGAGGGTCCCTCCGAGCAGTACTTC. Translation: CASSYREGPSEQYF.